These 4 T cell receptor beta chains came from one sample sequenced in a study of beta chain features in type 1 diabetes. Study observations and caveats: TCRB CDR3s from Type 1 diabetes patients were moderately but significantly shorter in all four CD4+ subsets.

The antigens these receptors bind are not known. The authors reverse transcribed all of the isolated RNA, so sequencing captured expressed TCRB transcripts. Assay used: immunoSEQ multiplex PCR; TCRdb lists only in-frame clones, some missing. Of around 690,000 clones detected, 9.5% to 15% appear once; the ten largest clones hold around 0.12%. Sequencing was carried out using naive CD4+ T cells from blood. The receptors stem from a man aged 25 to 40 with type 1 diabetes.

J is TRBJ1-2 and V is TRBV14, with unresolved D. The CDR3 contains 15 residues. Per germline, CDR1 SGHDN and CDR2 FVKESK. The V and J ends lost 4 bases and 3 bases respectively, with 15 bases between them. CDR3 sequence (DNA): TGTGCCAGCAGCCCCCTTGAGTGGATATACTATGGCTACACCTTC. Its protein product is CASSPLEWIYYGYTF.

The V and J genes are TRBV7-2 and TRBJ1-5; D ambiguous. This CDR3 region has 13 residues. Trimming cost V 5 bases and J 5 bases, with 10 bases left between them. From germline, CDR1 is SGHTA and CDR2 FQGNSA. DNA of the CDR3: TGTGCCAGCAGCCCTTGGACGGATCAGCCCCAGCATTTT. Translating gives CASSPWTDQPQHF.

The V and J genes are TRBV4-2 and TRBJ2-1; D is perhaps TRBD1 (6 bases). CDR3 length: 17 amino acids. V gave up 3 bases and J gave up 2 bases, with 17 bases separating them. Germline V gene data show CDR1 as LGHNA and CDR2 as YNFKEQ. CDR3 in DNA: TGTGCCAGCAGCCATGAGATAAGGGGGATAACCTACAATGAGCAGTTCTTC. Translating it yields CASSHEIRGITYNEQFF.

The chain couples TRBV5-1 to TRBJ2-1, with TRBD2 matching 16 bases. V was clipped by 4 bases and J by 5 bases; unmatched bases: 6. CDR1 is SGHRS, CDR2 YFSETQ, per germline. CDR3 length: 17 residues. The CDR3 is CASSPQGLAGGNNEQFF. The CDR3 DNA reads TGCGCCAGCAGCCCTCAGGGACTAGCGGGGGGGAACAATGAGCAGTTCTTC.